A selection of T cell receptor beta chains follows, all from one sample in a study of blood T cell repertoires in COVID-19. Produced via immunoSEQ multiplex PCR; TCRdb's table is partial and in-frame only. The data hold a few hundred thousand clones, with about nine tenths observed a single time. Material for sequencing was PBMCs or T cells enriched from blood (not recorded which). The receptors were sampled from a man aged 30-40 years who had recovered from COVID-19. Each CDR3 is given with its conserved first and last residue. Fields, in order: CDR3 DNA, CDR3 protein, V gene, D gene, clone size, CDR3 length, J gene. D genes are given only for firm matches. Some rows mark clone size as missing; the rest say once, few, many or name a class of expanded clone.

TGCGCCAGCAGCCAAGAGTTCCCGGGACAGTCTTCACCCCTCCACTTT CASSQEFPGQSSPLHF TRBV4-1 TRBD1 NA 16 TRBJ1-6
TGCGCCAGCAGCCGAAGAAAAGAACTAGCGGGAGATCCCTACGAGCAGTACTTC CASSRRKELAGDPYEQYF TRBV5-1 TRBD2 NA 18 TRBJ2-7
TGCGCCAGCAGCCAAGATGGGCCTGACAGGGGGCAATATTCACCCCTCCACTTT CASSQDGPDRGQYSPLHF TRBV4-1 TRBD1 once 18 TRBJ1-6
TGTGCCAGCAGCTTCTCCCGGGAATATACTGAAGCTTTCTTT CASSFSREYTEAFF TRBV7-9 NA NA 14 TRBJ1-1
TGCAGCGTTGTAAGGGACAACTCTAACTATGGCTACACCTTC CSVVRDNSNYGYTF TRBV29-1 NA NA 14 TRBJ1-2
TGCGCCAGCAGTCAACTCGACAGGAGCTCCTATAATTCACCCCTCCACTTT CASSQLDRSSYNSPLHF TRBV23-1 NA NA 17 TRBJ1-6
TGTGCCAGCAGTCTTACAAATTCCTACGAGCAGTACTTC CASSLTNSYEQYF TRBV28 NA NA 13 TRBJ2-7
TGTGCCAGCAGTCCCCGGACTGAAGCTTTCTTT CASSPRTEAFF TRBV28 NA NA 11 TRBJ1-1
TGTGCCAGCAGCTTATATCAGGGGGCTAATCTGGGTGAGCAGTTCTTC CASSLYQGANLGEQFF TRBV7-8 TRBD1 NA 16 TRBJ2-1
TGCGCCAGCAGCTCCTTCGGACCCGATAGCGACATTCAGTACTTC CASSSFGPDSDIQYF TRBV5-1 NA NA 15 TRBJ2-4
TGTGCCACCAGTGATCCGGGGCAGGGGGCCGATACGCAGTATTTT CATSDPGQGADTQYF TRBV24-1 TRBD1 NA 15 TRBJ2-3
TGCGCCAGCAGCCAAGATGGAGGGGGCCGGGGTGAAAAACTGTTTTTT CASSQDGGGRGEKLFF TRBV4-1 TRBD1 NA 16 TRBJ1-4
TGTGCCAGCAGTCGGACTAGCGGGCCCAGAGATACGCAGTATTTT CASSRTSGPRDTQYF TRBV2 TRBD2 NA 15 TRBJ2-3
TGTGCCAGCAGCTTAGAGGCCCGCTGGGCTAGCGAAGGCTACGAGCAGTACTTC CASSLEARWASEGYEQYF TRBV7-8 NA NA 18 TRBJ2-7
TGTGCCAGCAGTCCCCAGGGCGGGGGGGCCTACAATGAGCAGTTCTTC CASSPQGGGAYNEQFF TRBV7-2 TRBD2 NA 16 TRBJ2-1
TGTGCCAGCAGCCTAACCCTAGGGGGCGAGCAGTACTTC CASSLTLGGEQYF TRBV7-9 NA NA 13 TRBJ2-7